These 24 T cell receptor beta chains were all obtained from the same sample, sequenced in a study of TIL therapy for anti-PD-1-resistant metastatic lung cancer. The immunoSEQ assay was v3. The table came from immunoSEQ multiplex PCR; TCRdb's copy has only in-frame clones and leaves some out. Of about 52,000 clones listed, around 79% are singletons. Documented time point: pre-treatment sample, taken before nivolumab and TIL therapy. The material was blood, obtained at baseline. The receptor source for this set is a woman aged 30-79 years with non-small cell lung cancer.

The V gene is TRBV6-1, the J gene TRBJ2-7; 10 bases are a match to TRBD1. The CDR3 is 15 amino acids. Germline V gives CDR1 MNHNS, CDR2 SASEGT. Trimming at V came to 3 bases and at J to 0 bases, leaving 2 bases not matched to a gene. CDR3 sequence reads: CASSEGQGSSYEQYF. CDR3 in DNA: TGTGCCAGCAGTGAGGGACAGGGGAGCTCCTACGAGCAGTACTTC.

The V call is TRBV27, the J call TRBJ2-2; D is possibly TRBD1 (6 bases). The germline CDR1 and CDR2 sequences are MNHEY and SMNVEV (reference sequence). The CDR3 is 15 amino acids. V was shortened by 2 bases and J by 0 bases, with 7 bases between the two germline ends. The CDR3 DNA reads as TGTGCCAGCAGTTTACAGGGGACGAACACCGGGGAGCTGTTTTTT. This codes for CASSLQGTNTGELFF.

This clone was seen only a few times. The chain joins TRBV7-9 to TRBJ1-2, with 12 bases identical to TRBD1. The length of the CDR3 is 15 residues. After removal of 0 bases from V and 8 bases from J, the junction contained 4 bases not matched to a gene. CDR1 and CDR2 from the germline V gene are SEHNR and FQNEAQ (reference sequence). CDR3 protein: CASSLAGQGASGYTF. The CDR3 coding sequence is TGTGCCAGCAGCTTAGCGGGACAGGGGGCTTCCGGCTACACCTTC.

V and J are TRBV11-2 and TRBJ1-1; D remains ambiguous. Germline V CDR1 and CDR2: SGHAT, FQNNGV. V gave up 1 base and J gave up 5 bases, with 8 bases separating them. The CDR3 loop spans 13 amino acids. The chain's CDR3 is CASSLGVETEAFF. The CDR3 nucleotides are TGTGCCAGCAGCTTAGGGGTAGAGACTGAAGCTTTCTTT. Supplemented by reference TRBV11-2 and TRBJ1-1, the full variable domain reads EAGVAQSPRYKIIEKRQSVAFWCNPISGHATLYWYQQILGQGPKLLIQFQNNGVVDDSQLPKDRFSAERLKGVDSTLKIQPAKLEDSAVYLCASSLGVETEAFFGQGTRLTVV.

The V and J genes are TRBV28 and TRBJ2-1; a possible D gene is TRBD2 (5 bases). V lost 8 bases, J lost 3 bases, and 17 bases lay in between. The CDR3 has 15 residues. Looked up from germline, CDR1 is MDHEN and CDR2 is SYDVKM. The CDR3 spells CASSSVGVGYNEQFF. The CDR3, as DNA: TGTGCCAGCTCCTCAGTGGGAGTAGGCTACAATGAGCAGTTCTTC.

V usage is TRBV16 and J usage is TRBJ2-5; D is unresolved. From germline, CDR1 is KGHSY and CDR2 FQNENV. This CDR3 has 13 residues. Trimming took 2 bases from V and 5 from J, leaving 9 bases between them. The DNA for the CDR3 is TGTGCCAGCAGCCAAATCCTTACGGAGACCCAGTACTTC. Its translation: CASSQILTETQYF.

This chain connects TRBV29-1 to TRBJ1-2, with D perhaps TRBD1 (6 bases). The CDR3 sequence is 13 residues long. Trimming removed 5 bases from V and 2 bases from J, with 12 bases in between. Germline V gene sequence: CDR1 SQVTM, CDR2 ANQGSEA. The chain's CDR3 is CSVFLRGNYGYTF. As DNA, the CDR3 is TGCAGCGTTTTTTTGAGGGGGAACTATGGCTACACCTTC. Together with reference TRBV29-1 and TRBJ1-2, the CDR3 gives the full variable domain: SAVISQKPSRDICQRGTSLTIQCQVDSQVTMMFWYRQQPGQSLTLIATANQGSEATYESGFVIDKFPISRPNLTFSTLTVSNMSPEDSSIYLCSVFLRGNYGYTFGSGTRLTVV.

This chain joins TRBV19 and TRBJ2-5; D call uncertain. The CDR3 covers 15 residues. V shed 1 base and J shed 5 bases, with 14 bases lying between them. Germline V gives CDR1 LNHDA, CDR2 SQIVND (reference sequence). The CDR3 sequence is CASSIGGWGVETQYF. The DNA of the CDR3 is TGTGCCAGTAGTATAGGTGGGTGGGGTGTGGAGACCCAGTACTTC.

The chain couples TRBV10-1 to TRBJ2-2; 7 bases are a match to TRBD1. V shed 2 bases, J shed 9 bases, and the junction held 9 bases outside the gene matches. There are 15 residues in the CDR3. CDR1 WNHNN and CDR2 SYGVQD come from the germline V gene (reference sequence). This CDR3 reads CASSESDRDSRELFF. CDR3 in DNA: TGCGCCAGCAGTGAGAGTGACAGGGATAGTAGGGAGCTGTTTTTT.

The rearrangement uses TRBV7-9 and TRBJ1-3; TRBD1 might be the D (5 bases). Germline V lookup: CDR1 SEHNR, CDR2 FQNEAQ (reference sequence). V was trimmed by 5 bases and J by 0 bases, leaving 11 bases between them. CDR3 length equals 15 residues. CDR3 sequence (DNA): TGTGCCAGCAGCATTCAGGGAGTCTCTGGAAACACCATATATTTT. Its translation: CASSIQGVSGNTIYF.

CDR3 sequence (DNA): TGTGCCAGCTGCAACCAGGGGTTCGCTGAAGCTTTCTTT. It encodes CASCNQGFAEAFF. The rearrangement links TRBV6-5 to TRBJ1-1; a weak D match, TRBD1 (6 bases). V lost 8 bases and J 6 bases, leaving 16 bases between the germline ends. CDR1 and CDR2 from the germline V gene are MNHEY and SVGAGI. The CDR3 has 13 amino acids.

This clone was picked up one time. The J gene is TRBJ2-2, the V gene TRBV2, with 8 positions matching TRBD1. The CDR3 runs 16 residues. Trimming cost V 6 bases and J 7 bases; bases outside gene matches: 13. CDR1 is SNHLY and CDR2 is FYNNEI in the germline V gene. CDR3 bases: TGTGCCAGCAGCCCGCAGGGGGCGATCGGTGTCGGGGAGCTGTTTTTT. Amino acid sequence: CASSPQGAIGVGELFF.

The count of this clone is one. CDR3 protein: CATRGGQDTQYF. CDR3 sequence (DNA): TGTGCCACCCGGGGGGGCCAAGATACGCAGTATTTT. The chain employs TRBV7-3 and TRBJ2-3, with 8 bases aligning to TRBD2. Germline CDR1 and CDR2: SGHTA and FQGTGA. Losses at the gene ends were 10 bases for V and 5 bases for J; bases not matched to a gene: 5. The CDR3 has 12 residues.

The chain has TRBV13 and TRBJ2-7; D not resolved. CDR3 length: 11 amino acids. V gave up 4 bases and J gave up 3 bases, with 4 bases separating them. From germline, CDR1 is PRHDT and CDR2 FYEKMQ (reference sequence). The CDR3 nucleotides are TGTGCCAGCAGCTCCCGCTACGAGCAGTACTTC. This translates into CASSSRYEQYF.

The J gene is TRBJ1-4, the V gene TRBV18, with 10 bases identical to TRBD1. CDR1 and CDR2 from the germline V gene are KGHSH and LQKENI. The V and J ends lost 3 bases and 5 bases, in that order; junction bases with no gene match: 3. This CDR3 spans 15 amino acids. CDR3 nucleotide sequence: TGTGCCAGCTCACCGCCGGGACAGGGGAATGAAAAACTGTTTTTT. It yields the protein CASSPPGQGNEKLFF.

The V and J genes are TRBV20-1 and TRBJ1-2, with unresolved D. The CDR3 is 11 residues long. Germline CDR1 reads DFQATT; CDR2 reads SNEGSKA (reference sequence). V was cut by 6 bases and J by 2 bases, with 7 bases left in between. The CDR3 loop reads CSAVANYGYTF. In DNA, the CDR3 is TGCAGTGCGGTAGCGAACTATGGCTACACCTTC.

The chain has TRBV2 and TRBJ2-3; no clear D. Germline assignment: CDR1 SNHLY and CDR2 FYNNEI. Trimming stripped 8 bases from V and 0 bases from J, with 12 bases between. This CDR3 spans 14 amino acids. The CDR3 bases are TGTGCCAGCTTCTACACAGAGAGCACAGATACGCAGTATTTT. Amino acid sequence: CASFYTESTDTQYF.

This clone showed up just a few times. The CDR3 here is CASSVEGASFYEQYF. In DNA, the CDR3 is TGTGCCAGCAGCGTAGAGGGGGCGTCCTTCTACGAGCAGTACTTC. The J gene is TRBJ2-7, the V gene TRBV9, with TRBD1 matching over 7 bases. The CDR3 length is 15 residues. CDR1 SGDLS and CDR2 YYNGEE come from the germline V gene. V trimming: 0 bases; J trimming: 3 bases; junction bases outside the gene matches: 6.

This clone was recorded a few times. The chain uses TRBV11-2 and TRBJ1-1, with 7 bases that match TRBD1. Unmatched junction bases numbered 8, after V lost 5 bases and J lost 5 bases. CDR3 length equals 14 residues. Germline loops: CDR1 SGHAT, CDR2 FQNNGV. Here the CDR3 DNA reads TGTGCCAGCAGCCGAAGGACAGGTTCTACTGAAGCTTTCTTT. Protein product: CASSRRTGSTEAFF.

The J gene is TRBJ2-7, the V gene TRBV5-4; the match to TRBD1 covers 12 bases. The CDR3 runs to 14 residues. The germline V gene has CDR1 SGHNT and CDR2 YYREEE (reference sequence). V was pared by 4 bases and J by 4 bases, with 3 bases of the junction left unmatched. The CDR3 sequence is CASSRGQGAYEQYF. As DNA, the CDR3 is TGTGCCAGCAGCCGGGGACAGGGGGCATACGAGCAGTACTTC.

The V call is TRBV10-3, the J call TRBJ2-2; no definite D call. V gave up 4 bases and J gave up 0 bases, with 12 bases separating them. Germline values: CDR1 ENHRY, CDR2 SYGVKD. This CDR3 has 16 residues. This CDR3 reads CAISGVGPTNTGELFF. The CDR3 bases are TGTGCCATCAGTGGAGTGGGTCCGACGAACACCGGGGAGCTGTTTTTT.

This rearrangement joins TRBV7-3 to TRBJ2-7; 13 nucleotides match TRBD2. Losses at the gene ends were 1 base for V and 6 bases for J; bases not matched to a gene: 0. CDR1 is SGHTA, CDR2 FQGTGA, per germline. The CDR3 runs 14 residues. In DNA form, the CDR3 reads TGTGCCAGCAGCTTAAGACTAGCGGGAGGCGAGCAGTACTTC. Its translation: CASSLRLAGGEQYF.

V and J are TRBV2 and TRBJ2-1; D may be TRBD1 (5 bases). V lost 5 bases and J lost 0, with 5 bases in between. This CDR3 is 13 amino acids long. Germline lookup yields CDR1 SNHLY and CDR2 FYNNEI. Written as DNA, the CDR3 is TGTGCCAGCAGTACAGGCTCCTACAATGAGCAGTTCTTC. Translating it yields CASSTGSYNEQFF.

The chain has TRBV6-1 and TRBJ1-5, with TRBD1 matching over 7 bases. V was pared by 7 bases and J by 0 bases, with 6 bases of the junction left unmatched. The germline CDR1 and CDR2 sequences are MNHNS and SASEGT. This CDR3 comprises 15 residues. In nucleotides, the CDR3 is TGTGCCAGCATCGGGACAGTCACTAGCAATCAGCCCCAGCATTTT. Its translation: CASIGTVTSNQPQHF.